One and the same sample provided the 15 T cell receptor beta chains below, sequenced in a study of human T cells and chemical hapten exposure (dated by TCRdb to the early 2020s). The sample's time point label is to be understood as: patch test 2, 6 weeks after DPC sensitization. The treatment or condition label on this specimen signifies: therapeutic diphenylcyclopropenone sensitization with weekly scalp DPC. The library came from RACE. Sequencing took place on a NextSeq 500. TCRdb trimmed public reads at Q25 via fastp, called clones via MiXCR and kept in-frame beta chains. Every distinct CDR3 protein forms one entry, paired with its most common genes and DNA. Within this sample are about 96,000 distinct CDR3 sequences, with 9.3% of them counted one time only. Clones ranked in the top ten supply more than 2% of the sample. This specimen was whole blood, taken in connection with sensitization to the hapten diphenylcyclopropenone (DPC). These TCRs come from a middle-aged woman with alopecia areata. Some clones in this sample may be carry-over from other donors' samples.

This clonotype occurred many times. The chain carries TRBV29-1 and TRBJ2-7; 16 bases map to TRBD2. Losses at the gene ends were 0 bases for V and 5 bases for J; bases not matched to a gene: 7. Per germline, CDR1 SQVTM and CDR2 ANQGSEA. This CDR3 region has 17 residues. CDR3 protein: CSVEEPGLAGGRNEQYF. The CDR3 DNA reads TGCAGCGTTGAAGAACCGGGACTAGCGGGAGGGCGTAACGAGCAGTACTTC.

This chain uses TRBV28 with TRBJ2-2, with D possibly matching TRBD1 (5 bases). Trimming cost V 7 bases and J 1 base, with 7 bases left between them. Germline values: CDR1 MDHEN, CDR2 SYDVKM. CDR3 size: 13 residues. CDR3 nucleotides: TGTGCCAGCACCCAGGGGAACACCGGGGAGCTGTTTTTT. It specifies CASTQGNTGELFF.

This rearrangement joins TRBV18 to TRBJ1-4, with a tentative D call TRBD1 (5 bases). V was clipped by 3 bases and J by 6 bases, with 11 bases between them. The length of the CDR3 is 14 residues. Per the germline V gene, CDR1 is KGHSH and CDR2 is LQKENI. CDR3 coding DNA: TGTGCCAGCTCACCGGTCGCGGGGGATGAAAAACTGTTTTTT. It codes for CASSPVAGDEKLFF.

This clonotype has a handful of counts. J is TRBJ2-7 and V is TRBV4-1; D gene uncertain. The CDR3 runs to 13 residues. V was clipped by 1 base and J by 2 bases, with 6 bases between them. From germline, CDR1 is MGHRA and CDR2 YSYEKL. CDR3 loop: CASSQVTAYEQYF. CDR3 DNA: TGCGCCAGCAGCCAAGTGACTGCCTACGAGCAGTACTTC.

This clonotype came up a few times. The chain carries TRBV28 and TRBJ2-7; D unclear. The germline V gene encodes CDR1 MDHEN and CDR2 SYDVKM. Trimming removed 4 bases at V and 6 bases at J, with 16 bases between. The CDR3 has 14 amino acids. CDR3 region: CASSSPLGSTEQYF. Written as DNA, the CDR3 is TGTGCCAGCAGTTCTCCCCTGGGTTCTACCGAGCAGTACTTC.

By sample fraction, this clonotype is medium-sized. The chain couples TRBV20-1 to TRBJ2-4; TRBD1 aligns across 7 bases. The V gene's germline CDR1 is DFQATT and CDR2 SNEGSKA (reference sequence). The CDR3 has 16 residues. V dropped 6 bases and J dropped 0; count of bases not matched to a gene: 11. The CDR3 bases are TGCAGTGCCACCCCATACGACAGGGTAGCCAAAAACATTCAGTACTTC. Translation gives CSATPYDRVAKNIQYF.

This clonotype was picked up a small number of times. V usage is TRBV27 and J usage is TRBJ2-1; 7 nucleotides align to TRBD1. The CDR3 is 15 amino acids. Germline V lookup: CDR1 MNHEY, CDR2 SMNVEV (reference sequence). The V segment lost 5 bases and the J segment 4 bases; nucleotides outside the gene matches: 8. The DNA of the CDR3 is TGTGCCAGCAGTCCCGACAGGGTGCCGTACAATGAGCAGTTCTTC. This codes for CASSPDRVPYNEQFF.

This clonotype appeared many times. This chain links TRBV6-2 or TRBV6-3 with TRBJ2-1; tentatively, D is TRBD2 (6 bases). Trimming took 5 bases from V and 15 from J, leaving 14 bases between them. This CDR3 has 11 amino acids. In germline, CDR1 is MNHEY, CDR2 SVGEGT. The CDR3 DNA sequence: TGTGCCAGCAGTGGGGGGACTGGGTCGTTCTTC. Translation: CASSGGTGSFF.

With respect to this clonotype: A clone one base away is much larger, so this may be a read error. The CDR3 end shows no conserved phenylalanine or tryptophan, and so a read error is likely. The chain's CDR3 is CASSPTLRQAGYEQYL. The CDR3, as DNA: TGTGCCAGCAGCCCGACCTTACGACAGGCAGGATACGAGCAGTACCTC. The J gene is TRBJ2-7, the V gene TRBV6-2 or TRBV6-3, with D maybe TRBD1 (6 bases). The V gene lost 6 bases and the J gene lost 4 bases, with 22 bases spanning the gap. Germline CDR1 reads MNHEY; CDR2 reads SVGEGT. The CDR3 covers 16 residues.

As for this clonotype: This sequence may be a read error, since a much larger clone differs from it by one base. This sequence joins TRBV27 and TRBJ2-7, with 13 bases matching TRBD2. The CDR3 runs 15 residues. Germline CDR1 MNHEY, CDR2 SMNVEV (reference sequence). CDR3 sequence (DNA): TGTACCAGCAGTTCAGGACTAGCGGGAGCCTACGAGCAGTACTTC. Translating it yields CTSSSGLAGAYEQYF.

This clonotype was counted many times. The chain recombines TRBV12-3 or TRBV12-4 with TRBJ2-1; possibly TRBD1 for D (6 bases). CDR3 length equals 14 residues. Deletions cut 6 bases from V and 5 bases from J, with 14 bases between. The CDR3 nucleotides read TGTGCCAGCAGGACGGACAGTCCCCACAATGAGCAGTTCTTC. Translating it yields CASRTDSPHNEQFF.

This clonotype turned up a few times. The chain recombines TRBV27 with TRBJ1-5, with 9 bases lining up with TRBD1. The CDR3 totals 12 residues. Germline assignment: CDR1 MNHEY and CDR2 SMNVEV (reference sequence). V was pared by 8 bases and J by 7 bases, with 3 bases of the junction left unmatched. DNA of the CDR3: TGTGCCAGCGGGGGGACAGGGCAGCCCCAGCATTTT. Translating gives CASGGTGQPQHF.

In this sample, this clonotype turned up many times. The chain uses TRBV28 and TRBJ2-5; D possibly matches TRBD1 or TRBD2 (5 bases each). CDR3 length: 15 residues. Germline CDR1 MDHEN, CDR2 SYDVKM. Trimming pared 3 bases from V and 5 bases from J, leaving 16 bases between. CDR3 loop: CASSFLGSGTETQYF. The DNA for the CDR3 is TGTGCCAGCAGTTTCCTAGGTTCAGGGACGGAGACCCAGTACTTC.

Of note for this clonotype: This may arise from a read error, as a much more abundant clone is one base away. The gene calls are TRBV20-1 and TRBJ2-3; maybe TRBD1 (5 bases). The CDR3 sequence is 12 residues long. The germline CDR1 and CDR2 sequences are DFQATT and SNEGSKA (reference sequence). Trimming took off 4 bases at V and 5 bases at J, with 10 bases between the two ends. The CDR3 spells CSANQGGDTQYF. CDR3 nucleotide sequence: TGCAGTGCTAATCAGGGCGGAGATACGCAGTATTTT.

This clonotype was seen ten or more times. The V gene is TRBV5-4, the J gene TRBJ2-3, with 8 positions matching TRBD2. The CDR3 runs 16 residues. J gave up 3 bases and V 2 bases, and 8 bases lay outside the gene matches. The germline V gene has CDR1 SGHNT and CDR2 YYREEE (reference sequence). This CDR3 reads CASSFWSGSLTDTQYF. CDR3 DNA sequence: TGTGCCAGCAGCTTCTGGAGCGGGAGTTTGACAGATACGCAGTATTTT.